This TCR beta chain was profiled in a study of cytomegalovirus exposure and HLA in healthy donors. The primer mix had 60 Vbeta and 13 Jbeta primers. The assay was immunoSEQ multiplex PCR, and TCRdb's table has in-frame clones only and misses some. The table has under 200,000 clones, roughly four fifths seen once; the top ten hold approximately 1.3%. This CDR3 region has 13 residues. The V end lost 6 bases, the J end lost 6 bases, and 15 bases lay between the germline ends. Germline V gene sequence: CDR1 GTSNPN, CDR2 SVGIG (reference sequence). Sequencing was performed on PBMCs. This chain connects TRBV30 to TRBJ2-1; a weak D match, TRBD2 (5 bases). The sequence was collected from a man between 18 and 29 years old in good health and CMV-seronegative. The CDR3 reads CACWTAYGNEQFF. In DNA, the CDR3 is TGTGCCTGCTGGACTGCCTACGGCAATGAGCAGTTCTTC.